Shown below are 17 T cell receptor beta chains from a single sample sequenced in a study of graft-versus-host responses after intestinal transplantation. Their specific antigens are unknown. Generated by immunoSEQ multiplex PCR, the TCRdb table keeps only in-frame clones and is missing some. This sample has approximately 49,000 clones; roughly 95% occur once, and the top ten carry under 0.25%. Sample: unstimulated CD8+ T cells sorted from spleen or lymph node cells, taken before transplant. The receptor set was obtained from a human donor who was the organ donor for an intestinal transplant.

V and J are TRBV4-2 and TRBJ2-2; 9 bases are shared with TRBD1. Losses at the gene ends were 0 bases for V and 3 bases for J; bases not matched to a gene: 5. The V gene's germline CDR1 is LGHNA and CDR2 YNFKEQ. CDR3 length: 17 amino acids. CDR3 protein: CASSQDLGTGYTGELFF. The CDR3 bases are TGTGCCAGCAGCCAAGATCTCGGGACAGGGTACACCGGGGAGCTGTTTTTT.

The gene calls are TRBV5-5 and TRBJ1-3; D is undetermined. Germline V gene data show CDR1 as SGHKS and CDR2 as YYEKEE (reference sequence). Trimming took off 2 bases at V and 8 bases at J, with 14 bases between the two ends. The CDR3 length is 14 residues. CDR3 residues: CASSFTPGVDTIYF. In nucleotides, the CDR3 is TGTGCCAGCAGCTTTACGCCAGGTGTGGACACCATATATTTT.

This chain links TRBV27 with TRBJ1-2; no clear D gene. The CDR3 runs to 14 residues. V gave up 2 bases and J gave up 4 bases, with 11 bases separating them. Germline V gene lookup returns CDR1 MNHEY and CDR2 SMNVEV (reference sequence). The CDR3 protein is CASSLGPTSYGYTF. The CDR3 region has the DNA TGTGCCAGCAGTTTAGGGCCGACCAGCTATGGCTACACCTTC.

This chain joins TRBV27 and TRBJ2-3; D may be TRBD2 (6 bases). Trimming removed 7 bases from V and 11 bases from J, with 13 bases in between. Per germline, CDR1 MNHEY and CDR2 SMNVEV (reference sequence). The CDR3 runs to 11 residues. The CDR3 coding sequence is TGTGCCAGCAACATTGGGACTTTGCAGTATTTT. Protein sequence: CASNIGTLQYF.

This chain links TRBV7-3 with TRBJ1-3, with 9 bases fitting TRBD1. Germline trimming cut 5 bases from V and 2 bases from J; bases unmatched to any gene: 7. This CDR3 is 16 amino acids long. Germline CDR1 SGHTA, CDR2 FQGTGA. CDR3 protein: CASSPGQGSTGNTIYF. In DNA form, the CDR3 reads TGTGCCAGCAGCCCTGGACAGGGGTCTACTGGAAACACCATATATTTT.

The rearrangement links TRBV7-3 to TRBJ2-6; D is possibly TRBD1 (5 bases). V was cut by 5 bases and J by 0 bases, with 17 bases left in between. The CDR3 is 18 residues long. Germline lookup yields CDR1 SGHTA and CDR2 FQGTGA. For the CDR3, the DNA is TGTGCCAGCAGCCGAGAGACAGTTCTATCCTCTGGGGCCAACGTCCTGACTTTC. It translates to CASSRETVLSSGANVLTF.

The rearrangement links TRBV27 to TRBJ1-5; no clear D gene. The CDR3 is 15 amino acids. Trimming took off 2 bases at V and 0 bases at J, with 8 bases between the two ends. Germline lookup yields CDR1 MNHEY and CDR2 SMNVEV (reference sequence). CDR3 bases: TGTGCCAGCAGTTTAATCGGGGATAGCAATCAGCCCCAGCATTTT. It yields the protein CASSLIGDSNQPQHF.

The chain uses TRBV4-3 and TRBJ1-5; D unresolved. Trimming shortened V by 4 bases and J by 6 bases, and 16 bases separated the two germline ends. This CDR3 comprises 15 residues. CDR1 LGHNA and CDR2 YSLEER come from the germline V gene. The CDR3 here is CASSPEEDSSQPQHF. The DNA of the CDR3 is TGCGCCAGCAGCCCAGAGGAAGATTCCTCTCAGCCCCAGCATTTT.

V is TRBV5-4 and J is TRBJ2-7; D unclear. The germline V gene encodes CDR1 SGHNT and CDR2 YYREEE (reference sequence). Trimming shortened V by 4 bases and J by 6 bases, and 11 bases separated the two germline ends. CDR3 length: 12 amino acids. The CDR3 loop reads CASSPDAIEQYF. CDR3 coding DNA: TGTGCCAGCAGCCCGGACGCGATCGAGCAGTACTTC.

The V call is TRBV7-8, the J call TRBJ1-1; the D is unclear. Deletions cut 2 bases from V and 1 base from J, with 5 bases between. Germline CDR1 SGHVS, CDR2 FQNEAQ. The CDR3 is 13 amino acids. The CDR3, as DNA: TGTGCCAGCAGCTTACCAGAGAACACTGAAGCTTTCTTT. Translating it yields CASSLPENTEAFF.

The CDR3 DNA reads TGTGCCAGCAGCCAAGCAGCGGGGGTGAACGAGCAGTACTTC. It translates to CASSQAAGVNEQYF. V is TRBV4-2 and J is TRBJ2-5, with 8 bases matching TRBD2. Matching the DNA end better, TRBJ2-7 makes the J call doubtful. The CDR3 has 14 residues. CDR1 is LGHNA, CDR2 YNFKEQ, per germline.

The chain couples TRBV5-1 to TRBJ2-7, with D unclear. The CDR3 extends over 12 amino acids. CDR1 is SGHRS and CDR2 is YFSETQ in the germline V gene. Trimming removed 0 bases from V and 2 bases from J, with 3 bases in between. DNA of the CDR3: TGCGCCAGCAGCTTGGTAGCCTACGAGCAGTACTTC. Translated: CASSLVAYEQYF. The full variable domain, with the rest looked up from reference TRBV5-1 and TRBJ2-7, is KAGVTQTPRYLIKTRGQQVTLSCSPISGHRSVSWYQQTPGQGLQFLFEYFSETQRNKGNFPGRFSGRQFSNSRSEMNVSTLELGDSALYLCASSLVAYEQYFGPGTRLTVT.

The chain uses TRBV5-1 and TRBJ2-3; 12 bases line up with TRBD2. Germline assignment: CDR1 SGHRS and CDR2 YFSETQ. V shed 3 bases, J shed 1 base, and the junction held 0 bases outside the gene matches. This CDR3 spans 15 amino acids. The CDR3 DNA reads TGCGCCAGCAGCTGGACTAGCGGGGGCACAGATACGCAGTATTTT. Translated: CASSWTSGGTDTQYF.

V gene TRBV29-1 combines with J gene TRBJ2-7, with D perhaps TRBD2 (6 bases). Trimming stripped 7 bases from V and 0 bases from J, with 10 bases between. This CDR3 is 12 amino acids long. Germline V CDR1 and CDR2: SQVTM, ANQGSEA. The DNA of the CDR3 is TGCAGCGCCAGGACTAACTCCTACGAGCAGTACTTC. Encoded protein: CSARTNSYEQYF.

This chain uses TRBV6-6 with TRBJ2-3; no firm D call. In germline, CDR1 is MNHNY, CDR2 SVGAGI (reference sequence). This CDR3 is 11 amino acids long. Trimming stripped 8 bases from V and 4 bases from J, with 7 bases between. The CDR3 loop is CASRGPDTQYF. CDR3 nucleotide sequence: TGTGCCAGCCGCGGCCCAGATACGCAGTATTTT.

V usage is TRBV14 and J usage is TRBJ2-7, with D tentatively TRBD2 (6 bases). Germline V gene sequence: CDR1 SGHDN, CDR2 FVKESK. This CDR3 has 16 residues. V dropped 1 base and J dropped 0 bases, with 13 bases sitting between them. CDR3 sequence: CASSQAGGISSYEQYF. The CDR3 nucleotides read TGTGCCAGCAGCCAAGCAGGAGGGATCAGCTCCTACGAGCAGTACTTC.

The chain combines TRBV11-2 with TRBJ1-2; D is undetermined. From germline, CDR1 is SGHAT and CDR2 FQNNGV. Trimming took off 0 bases at V and 8 bases at J, with 10 bases between the two ends. The CDR3 is 13 amino acids. CDR3 amino acids: CASSLDLLDGYTF. The CDR3 nucleotides are TGTGCCAGCAGCTTAGATCTCTTGGACGGCTACACCTTC.